This entry lists 6 T cell receptor beta chains sequenced from one sample in a study of cytomegalovirus exposure and HLA in healthy donors. Primers: 60 Vbeta forward and 13 Jbeta reverse. Generated by immunoSEQ multiplex PCR, the TCRdb table keeps only in-frame clones and is missing some. The table records under 250,000 clones, about 82% of them present only once. Sample: PBMCs. The receptors stem from a woman in her 50s in good health and CMV-seronegative.

J is TRBJ2-2 and V is TRBV27; no definite D call. The CDR3 covers 12 residues. The germline V and J ends were trimmed by 6 bases and 0 bases, with 2 bases remaining between them. In germline, CDR1 is MNHEY, CDR2 SMNVEV (reference sequence). The CDR3 is CASSTNTGELFF. The DNA of the CDR3 is TGTGCCAGCAGCACGAACACCGGGGAGCTGTTTTTT.

The chain links TRBV6-1 to TRBJ2-1; 12 bases align to TRBD2. The germline V gene encodes CDR1 MNHNS and CDR2 SASEGT. The junction had 6 bases not matched to a gene; V was cut back by 7 bases and J by 8 bases. The CDR3 sequence is 14 residues long. The CDR3 sequence: CASTRLAGEYEQFF. The CDR3, as DNA: TGTGCCAGCACGCGACTAGCGGGAGAGTATGAGCAGTTCTTC.

The chain couples TRBV5-4 to TRBJ1-2; D possibly corresponds to TRBD1 (6 bases). Germline CDR1 is SGHNT and CDR2 is YYREEE (reference sequence). V lost 3 bases and J 8 bases, leaving 17 bases between the germline ends. The CDR3 is 14 residues long. The CDR3 DNA is TGTGCCAGCAGCTCCGATCTTTCAGGGGTCGGCTACACCTTC. This encodes CASSSDLSGVGYTF. Combining the CDR3 with reference TRBV5-4 and TRBJ1-2 gives the whole variable domain ETGVTQSPTHLIKTRGQQVTLRCSSQSGHNTVSWYQQALGQGPQFIFQYYREEENGRGNFPPRFSGLQFPNYSSELNVNALELDDSALYLCASSSDLSGVGYTFGSGTRLTVV.

The chain is built from TRBV6-5 and TRBJ1-4, with a weak D call TRBD1 (5 bases). This CDR3 contains 15 residues. V dropped 0 bases and J dropped 10 bases, with 15 bases sitting between them. Germline CDR1 reads MNHEY; CDR2 reads SVGAGI. The CDR3 nucleotides read TGTGCCAGCAGTTACTCGGCAGGGCGGTTGGTAAAACTGTTTTTT. Its protein product is CASSYSAGRLVKLFF.

The chain combines TRBV10-2 with TRBJ2-4; 7 bases agree with TRBD2. V was clipped by 5 bases and J by 6 bases; unmatched bases: 13. The germline V gene encodes CDR1 WSHSY and CDR2 SAAADI. The length of the CDR3 is 16 residues. CDR3 in DNA: TGCGCCAGCAGTCGCGTCAGCGGGGCCGGCGGAAACATTCAGTACTTC. This sequence encodes CASSRVSGAGGNIQYF.

The V and J genes are TRBV28 and TRBJ1-5; D is unclear. Trimming took 5 bases from V and 2 from J, leaving 13 bases between them. CDR1 is MDHEN, CDR2 SYDVKM, per germline. The CDR3 contains 15 residues. CDR3 sequence reads: CASSRPRRGNQPQHF. The CDR3 region has the DNA TGTGCCAGCAGTCGCCCACGGAGGGGCAATCAGCCCCAGCATTTT.